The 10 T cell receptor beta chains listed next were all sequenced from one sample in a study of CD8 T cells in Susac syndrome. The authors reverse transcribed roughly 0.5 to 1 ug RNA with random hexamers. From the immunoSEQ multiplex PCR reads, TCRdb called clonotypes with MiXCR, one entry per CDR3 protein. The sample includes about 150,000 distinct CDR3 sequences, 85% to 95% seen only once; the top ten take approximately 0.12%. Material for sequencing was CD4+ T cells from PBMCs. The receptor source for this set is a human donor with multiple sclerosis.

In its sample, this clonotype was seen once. The CDR3 reads CSVEGFRRRTGGEQFF. The CDR3 DNA follows: TGCAGCGTTGAAGGGTTCCGTCGTCGAACAGGGGGTGAGCAGTTCTTC. The chain has TRBV29-1 and TRBJ2-1, with 8 bases matching TRBD1. The CDR3 totals 16 residues. Germline V CDR1 and CDR2: SQVTM, ANQGSEA. Trimming at V came to 1 base and at J to 9 bases, leaving 14 bases not matched to a gene.

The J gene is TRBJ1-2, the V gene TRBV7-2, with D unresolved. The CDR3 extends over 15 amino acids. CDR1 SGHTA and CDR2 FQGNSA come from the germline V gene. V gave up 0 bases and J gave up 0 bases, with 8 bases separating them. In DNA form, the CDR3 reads TGTGCCAGCAGCTTAGCCCCAGACCCTAACTATGGCTACACCTTC. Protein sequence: CASSLAPDPNYGYTF. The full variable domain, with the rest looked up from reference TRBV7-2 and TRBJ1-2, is GAGVSQSPSNKVTEKGKDVELRCDPISGHTALYWYRQSLGQGLEFLIYFQGNSAPDKSGLPSDRFSAERTGGSVSTLTIQRTQQEDSAVYLCASSLAPDPNYGYTFGSGTRLTVV.

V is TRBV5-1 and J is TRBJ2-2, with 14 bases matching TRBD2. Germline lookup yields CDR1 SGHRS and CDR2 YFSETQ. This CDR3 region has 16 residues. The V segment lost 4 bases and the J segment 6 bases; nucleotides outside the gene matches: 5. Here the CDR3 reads CASSPRLAGGSGELFF. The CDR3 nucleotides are TGCGCCAGCAGCCCACGACTAGCGGGAGGGTCCGGGGAGCTGTTTTTT.

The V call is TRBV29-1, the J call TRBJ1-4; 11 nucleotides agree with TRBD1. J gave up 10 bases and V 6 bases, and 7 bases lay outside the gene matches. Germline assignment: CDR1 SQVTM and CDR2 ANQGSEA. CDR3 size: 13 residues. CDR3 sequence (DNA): TGCAGCGTGGTGGGACAGGGGGGTGGAAAACTGTTTTTT. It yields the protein CSVVGQGGGKLFF.

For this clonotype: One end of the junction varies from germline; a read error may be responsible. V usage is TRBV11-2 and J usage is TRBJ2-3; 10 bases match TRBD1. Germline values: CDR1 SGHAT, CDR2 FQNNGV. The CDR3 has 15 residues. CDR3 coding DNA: TGTGCCAGCAGCATAGACAGGGGGCGTACAGATACGCAGTATTTT. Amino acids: CASSIDRGRTDTQYF. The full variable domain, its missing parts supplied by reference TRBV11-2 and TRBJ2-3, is EAGVAQSPRYKIIEKRQSVAFWCNPISGHATLYWYQQILGQGPKLLIQFQNNGVVDDSQLPKDRFSAERLKGVDSTLKIQPAKLEDSAVYLCASSIDRGRTDTQYFGPGTRLTVL.

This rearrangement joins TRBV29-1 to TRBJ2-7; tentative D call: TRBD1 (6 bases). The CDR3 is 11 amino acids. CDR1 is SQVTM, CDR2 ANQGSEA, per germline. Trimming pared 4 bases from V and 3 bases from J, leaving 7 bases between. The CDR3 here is CSVGQDYEQYF. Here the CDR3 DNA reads TGCAGCGTTGGACAGGACTACGAGCAGTACTTC.

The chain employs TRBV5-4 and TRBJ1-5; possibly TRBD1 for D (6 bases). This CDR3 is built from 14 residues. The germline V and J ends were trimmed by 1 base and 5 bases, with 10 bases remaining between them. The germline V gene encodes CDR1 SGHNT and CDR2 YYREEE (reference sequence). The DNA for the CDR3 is TGTGCCAGCAGCTTGTACGGGGGCCATCAGCCCCAGCATTTT. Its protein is CASSLYGGHQPQHF.

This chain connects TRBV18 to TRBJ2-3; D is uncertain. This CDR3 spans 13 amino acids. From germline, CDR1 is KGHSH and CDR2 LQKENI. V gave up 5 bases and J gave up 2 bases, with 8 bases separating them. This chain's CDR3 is CASSVTNTDTQYF. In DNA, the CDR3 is TGTGCCAGCTCAGTGACCAACACAGATACGCAGTATTTT. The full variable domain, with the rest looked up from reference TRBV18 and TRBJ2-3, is NAGVMQNPRHLVRRRGQEARLRCSPMKGHSHVYWYRQLPEEGLKFMVYLQKENIIDESGMPKERFSAEFPKEGPSILRIQQVVRGDSAAYFCASSVTNTDTQYFGPGTRLTVL.

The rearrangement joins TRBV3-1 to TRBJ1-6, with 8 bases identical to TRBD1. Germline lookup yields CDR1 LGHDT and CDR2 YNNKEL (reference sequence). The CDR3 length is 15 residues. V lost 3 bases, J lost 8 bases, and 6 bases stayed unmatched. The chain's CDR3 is CASSHDDRGDSPLHF. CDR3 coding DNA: TGTGCCAGCAGCCACGACGACAGGGGAGATTCACCCCTCCACTTT.

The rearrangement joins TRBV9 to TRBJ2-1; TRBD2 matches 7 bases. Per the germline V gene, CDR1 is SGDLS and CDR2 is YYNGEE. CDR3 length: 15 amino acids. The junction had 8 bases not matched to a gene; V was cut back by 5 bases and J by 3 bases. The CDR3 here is CASSMGGGIYNEQFF. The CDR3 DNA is TGTGCCAGCAGTATGGGCGGGGGAATCTACAATGAGCAGTTCTTC.